This TCR beta chain is drawn from a study of blood T cell repertoires in COVID-19. V shed 3 bases, J shed 3 bases, and the junction held 1 base outside the gene matches. Looked up from germline, CDR1 is MNHEY and CDR2 is SMNVEV (reference sequence). The CDR3 has 16 residues. Some clones are missing from TCRdb's copy, which holds only in-frame ones; the method was immunoSEQ multiplex PCR. The profile shows about 180,000 clones, 81% of them singletons. The sequenced sample was peripheral blood. The clonotype originates from an elderly woman with COVID-19, enrolled during active disease. This chain uses TRBV27 with TRBJ2-1; 14 bases agree with TRBD2. DNA of the CDR3: TGTGCCAGCAGTTTGACTAGCGGGAGGGTCTACAATGAGCAGTTCTTC. It specifies CASSLTSGRVYNEQFF.